A selection of T cell receptor beta chains follows, all from one sample in a study of blood T cell repertoires in COVID-19. Repertoires were generated with immunoSEQ multiplex PCR, while TCRdb's copy carries only in-frame clones and drops some. This table has 280,000 or so clones, 85% appearing once. The sample consisted of PBMCs or T cells enriched from blood (not recorded which). Receptor source: a woman aged 45-59 years who had recovered from COVID-19. CDR3s include the opening cysteine and the closing phenylalanine or tryptophan. A D gene is named only where the DNA matches it firmly. The listing skips clone size in some rows; elsewhere it reads once, few, many or a size class.

clone_size	v_call	j_call	d_call	cdr3_nt	cdr3_aa
.	TRBV11-3	TRBJ2-5	.	TGTGCCAGCAGCTTAGACAGAGGGACCCAGTACTTC	CASSLDRGTQYF
.	TRBV15	TRBJ1-4	.	TGTGCCACCAGCAGAGTAAGCATCGCGGGAGAAAAACTGTTTTTT	CATSRVSIAGEKLFF
.	TRBV2	TRBJ2-7	TRBD2	TGTGCCAGCAGTCCCTGGGGAGGGGCCTACGAGCAGTACTTC	CASSPWGGAYEQYF
.	TRBV28	TRBJ2-3	TRBD1	TGTGCCAGCAGGCTTACAGGGGCTACGCAGTATTTT	CASRLTGATQYF
.	TRBV6-6	TRBJ1-2	TRBD1	TGTGCCAGCAGTCCCCCGACAGGGAACTATGGCTACACCTTC	CASSPPTGNYGYTF
.	TRBV6-4	TRBJ2-1	TRBD2	TGTGCCAGCAGTGACTCGAGTGAACTAGCGGCTGATGAGCAGTTCTTC	CASSDSSELAADEQFF
.	TRBV7-8	TRBJ1-2	.	TGTGCCAGCAGCTTAGCTGCCAGCGTTCTCTTTAACTATGGCTACACCTTC	CASSLAASVLFNYGYTF
.	TRBV9	TRBJ1-5	TRBD1	TGTGCCAGCAGCCCCGGACAGGGGGCTCGGCCGAATCAGCCCCAGCATTTT	CASSPGQGARPNQPQHF
.	TRBV19	TRBJ1-3	.	TGTGCCAGTAGTATCGAGAGCTCTGGAAACACCATATATTTT	CASSIESSGNTIYF
.	TRBV7-2	TRBJ1-6	.	TGTGCCACCAAGCGAGATGTGTCGGTGTCACCCCTCCACTTT	CATKRDVSVSPLHF
.	TRBV11-2	TRBJ2-1	TRBD1	TGTGCCAGCAGCTTAGGGACAGGGGCCTACAATGAGCAGTTCTTC	CASSLGTGAYNEQFF
.	TRBV5-1	TRBJ2-6	.	TGCGCCACCGGCACAGGGAGTGCCGGGGCCAACGTCCTGACTTTC	CATGTGSAGANVLTF
.	TRBV14	TRBJ2-1	TRBD2	TGTGCCAGCAGCCACCTACCGGGACTAGCGGGCTACAATGAGCAGTTCTTC	CASSHLPGLAGYNEQFF
.	TRBV12-5	TRBJ2-2	.	TGTGCTAGTGGTTTGGTACCGGCCGGGGAGCTGTTTTTT	CASGLVPAGELFF
once	TRBV27	TRBJ2-1	TRBD2	TGTGCCAGCAGTCCACGGACTAGCGGGGAAAATGAGCAGTTCTTC	CASSPRTSGENEQFF
.	TRBV7-3	TRBJ2-2	TRBD2	TGTGCCAGCAGCCCTAGAGGACTAGGAGAGGGGGAGCTGTTTTTT	CASSPRGLGEGELFF
.	TRBV10-1	TRBJ2-2	TRBD2	TGCGCCAGCAGTGAGACCGGACTAGCGGGGCTCCTCGCCGGGGAGCTGTTTTTT	CASSETGLAGLLAGELFF
.	TRBV30	TRBJ2-5	TRBD2	TGTGCCTGGAATTGGGACACTAGCGGGAGGGCCTGGAGGGGGACCCAGTACTTC	CAWNWDTSGRAWRGTQYF
.	TRBV4-2	TRBJ2-2	TRBD2	TGTGCCAGCAGCCAAGAATCACTAGCGGGGGGGCTTAACGCCGGGGAGCTGTTTTTT	CASSQESLAGGLNAGELFF
few	TRBV25-1	TRBJ1-4	.	TGTGCCAGCAGTGACAGGGTGAATGAAAAACTGTTTTTT	CASSDRVNEKLFF
few	TRBV20-1	TRBJ2-7	.	TGCAGTGCTAGATCCCTCTGGCAGCAGTACTTC	CSARSLWQQYF
.	TRBV27	TRBJ2-7	TRBD1	TGTGCCAGCAGTATAGGACAGGGAAGGTACGAGCAGTACTTC	CASSIGQGRYEQYF
.	TRBV5-1	TRBJ1-2	.	TGCGCCAGCAGCTTGGAAACAGCGGTCTATGGCTACACCTTC	CASSLETAVYGYTF
.	TRBV2	TRBJ1-2	TRBD1	TGTGCCAGCAGTGATCCCCAGGGGGCGTTCGGCTACACCTTC	CASSDPQGAFGYTF
.	TRBV6-5	TRBJ2-3	.	TGTGCCAGCAGTCCTTCAGGGTATAGCACAGATACGCAGTATTTT	CASSPSGYSTDTQYF
.	TRBV18	TRBJ1-2	.	TGTGCCAGCTCCCCCGGACTGAGCTATGGCTACACCTTC	CASSPGLSYGYTF
.	TRBV5-4	TRBJ1-1	.	TGTGCCAGCAGCGGAGGACAGACCAACACTGAAGCTTTCTTT	CASSGGQTNTEAFF
.	TRBV9	TRBJ2-2	TRBD1	TGTGCCAGCAGCGCGACTCTTCCTCGACAGGGCTCGGCGGGGGAGCTGTTTTTT	CASSATLPRQGSAGELFF
.	TRBV10-3	TRBJ1-2	TRBD1	TGTGCCATCACTGAGTCATCCGGGACAGAACTCCACTATGGCTACACCTTC	CAITESSGTELHYGYTF
.	TRBV9	TRBJ1-6	.	TGTGCCAGCAGCGTATTTGGGGGAGGTTCACCCCTCCACTTT	CASSVFGGGSPLHF
.	TRBV29-1	TRBJ1-5	.	TGCAGCGTCCGCGGCAGCTGGGTACGCAATCAGCCCCAGCATTTT	CSVRGSWVRNQPQHF
.	TRBV25-1	TRBJ2-7	.	TGTGCCAGCAGTGAAGTGGGGGGGCCAGCTTACGAGCAGTACTTC	CASSEVGGPAYEQYF